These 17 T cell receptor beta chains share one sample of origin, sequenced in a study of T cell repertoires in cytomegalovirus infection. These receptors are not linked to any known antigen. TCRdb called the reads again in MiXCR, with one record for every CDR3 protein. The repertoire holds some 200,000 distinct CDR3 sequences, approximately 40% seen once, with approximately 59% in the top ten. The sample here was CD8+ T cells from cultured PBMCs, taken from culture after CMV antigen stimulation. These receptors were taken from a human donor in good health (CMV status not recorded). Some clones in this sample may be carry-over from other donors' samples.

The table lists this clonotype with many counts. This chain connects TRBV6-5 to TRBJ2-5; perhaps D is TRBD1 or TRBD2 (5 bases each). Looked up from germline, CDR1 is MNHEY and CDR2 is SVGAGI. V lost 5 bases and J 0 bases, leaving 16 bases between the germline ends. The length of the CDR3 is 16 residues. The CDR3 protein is CASSPSGTAYQETQYF. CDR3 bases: TGTGCCAGCAGTCCCTCCGGGACGGCCTACCAAGAGACCCAGTACTTC.

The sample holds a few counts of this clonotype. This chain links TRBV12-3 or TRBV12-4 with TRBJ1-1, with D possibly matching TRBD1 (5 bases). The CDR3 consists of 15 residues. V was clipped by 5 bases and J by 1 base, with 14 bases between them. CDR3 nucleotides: TGTGCCAGCAGTCCAAGACAGAGGCCGAACACTGAAGCTTTCTTT. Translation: CASSPRQRPNTEAFF.

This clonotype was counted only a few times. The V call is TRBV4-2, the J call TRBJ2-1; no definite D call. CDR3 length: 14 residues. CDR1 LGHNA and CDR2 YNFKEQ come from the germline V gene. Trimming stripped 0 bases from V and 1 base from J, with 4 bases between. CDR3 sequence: CASSQEESYNEQFF. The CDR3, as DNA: TGTGCCAGCAGCCAAGAGGAATCCTACAATGAGCAGTTCTTC.

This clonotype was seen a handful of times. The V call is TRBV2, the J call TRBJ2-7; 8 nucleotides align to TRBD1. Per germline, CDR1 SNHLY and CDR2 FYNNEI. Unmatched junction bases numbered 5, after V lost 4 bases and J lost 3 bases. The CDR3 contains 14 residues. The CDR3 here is CASSAGGENYEQYF. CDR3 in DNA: TGTGCCAGCAGTGCAGGGGGCGAAAACTACGAGCAGTACTTC.

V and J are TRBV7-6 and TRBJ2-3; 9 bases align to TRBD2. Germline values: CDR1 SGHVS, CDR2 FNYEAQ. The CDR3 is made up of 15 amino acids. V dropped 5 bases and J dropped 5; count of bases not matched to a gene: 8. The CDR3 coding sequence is TGTGCCAGCAGCCCCCTAGGGCGGGAGGGAGATACGCAGTATTTT. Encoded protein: CASSPLGREGDTQYF.

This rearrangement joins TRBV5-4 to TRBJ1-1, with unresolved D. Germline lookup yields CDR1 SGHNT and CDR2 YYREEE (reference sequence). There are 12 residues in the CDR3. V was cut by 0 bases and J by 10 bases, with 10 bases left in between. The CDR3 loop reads CASSLGVRAAFF. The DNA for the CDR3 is TGTGCCAGCAGCTTGGGGGTCCGGGCAGCTTTCTTT.

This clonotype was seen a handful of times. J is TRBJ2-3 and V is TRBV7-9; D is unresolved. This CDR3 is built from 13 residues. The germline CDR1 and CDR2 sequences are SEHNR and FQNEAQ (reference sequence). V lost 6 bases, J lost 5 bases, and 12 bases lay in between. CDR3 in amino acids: CASRPSKVDTQYF. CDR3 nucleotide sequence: TGTGCCAGCAGGCCCTCTAAGGTAGATACGCAGTATTTT.

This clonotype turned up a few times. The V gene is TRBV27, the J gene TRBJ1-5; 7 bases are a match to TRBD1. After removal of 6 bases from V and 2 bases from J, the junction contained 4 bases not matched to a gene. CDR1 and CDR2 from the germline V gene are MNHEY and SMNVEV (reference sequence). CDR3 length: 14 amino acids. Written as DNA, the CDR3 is TGTGCCAGCAGCTATGGACAGGGCAATCAGCCCCAGCATTTT. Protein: CASSYGQGNQPQHF.

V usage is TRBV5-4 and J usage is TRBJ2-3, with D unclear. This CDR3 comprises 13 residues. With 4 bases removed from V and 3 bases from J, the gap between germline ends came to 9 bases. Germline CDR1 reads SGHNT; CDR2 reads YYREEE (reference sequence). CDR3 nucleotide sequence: TGTGCCAGCAGCGCGGCGGAGACAGATACGCAGTATTTT. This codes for CASSAAETDTQYF.

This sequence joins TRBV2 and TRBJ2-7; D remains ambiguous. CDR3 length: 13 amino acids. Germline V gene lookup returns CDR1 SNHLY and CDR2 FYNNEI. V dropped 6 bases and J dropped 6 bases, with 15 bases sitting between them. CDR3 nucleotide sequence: TGTGCCAGCAGGCCGGGCCGCGTACCCGAGCAGTACTTC. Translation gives CASRPGRVPEQYF. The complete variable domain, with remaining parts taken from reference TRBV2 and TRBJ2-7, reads EPEVTQTPSHQVTQMGQEVILRCVPISNHLYFYWYRQILGQKVEFLVSFYNNEISEKSEIFDDQFSVERPDGSNFTLKIRSTKLEDSAMYFCASRPGRVPEQYFGPGTRLTVT.

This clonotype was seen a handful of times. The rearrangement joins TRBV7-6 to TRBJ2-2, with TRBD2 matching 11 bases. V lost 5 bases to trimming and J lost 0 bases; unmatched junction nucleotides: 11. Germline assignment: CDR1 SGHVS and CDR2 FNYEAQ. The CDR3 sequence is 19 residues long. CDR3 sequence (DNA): TGTGCCAGCAGCCTCCGCAGAGGACTAGCGGGTACGAACACCGGGGAGCTGTTTTTT. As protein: CASSLRRGLAGTNTGELFF.

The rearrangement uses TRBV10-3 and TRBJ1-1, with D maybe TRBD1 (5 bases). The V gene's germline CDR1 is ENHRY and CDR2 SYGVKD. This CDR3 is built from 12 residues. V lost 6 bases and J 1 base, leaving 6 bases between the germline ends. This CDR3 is CAISQGNTEAFF. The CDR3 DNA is TGTGCCATCAGCCAGGGGAACACTGAAGCTTTCTTT.

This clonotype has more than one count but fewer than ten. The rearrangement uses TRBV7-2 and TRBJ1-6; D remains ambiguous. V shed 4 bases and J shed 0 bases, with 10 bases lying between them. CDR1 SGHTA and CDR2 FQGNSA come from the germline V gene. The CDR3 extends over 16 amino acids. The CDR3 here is CASSSGASSYNSPLHF. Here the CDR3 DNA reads TGTGCCAGCAGCTCAGGAGCGAGCTCCTATAATTCACCCCTCCACTTT.

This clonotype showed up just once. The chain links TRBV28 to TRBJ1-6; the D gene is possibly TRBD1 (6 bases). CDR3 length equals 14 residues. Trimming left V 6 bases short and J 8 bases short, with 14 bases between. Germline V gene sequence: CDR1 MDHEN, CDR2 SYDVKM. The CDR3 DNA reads TGTGCCAGCAGAACAGGGAGGGCGGATTCACCCCTCCACTTT. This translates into CASRTGRADSPLHF.

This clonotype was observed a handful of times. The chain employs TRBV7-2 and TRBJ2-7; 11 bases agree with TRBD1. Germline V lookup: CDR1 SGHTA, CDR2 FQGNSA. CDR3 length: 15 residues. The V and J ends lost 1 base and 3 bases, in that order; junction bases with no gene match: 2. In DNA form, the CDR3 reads TGTGCCAGCAGCTTAGAAGGGACAGGGGGCTACGAGCAGTACTTC. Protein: CASSLEGTGGYEQYF. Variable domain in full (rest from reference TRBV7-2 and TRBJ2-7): GAGVSQSPSNKVTEKGKDVELRCDPISGHTALYWYRQSLGQGLEFLIYFQGNSAPDKSGLPSDRFSAERTGGSVSTLTIQRTQQEDSAVYLCASSLEGTGGYEQYFGPGTRLTVT.

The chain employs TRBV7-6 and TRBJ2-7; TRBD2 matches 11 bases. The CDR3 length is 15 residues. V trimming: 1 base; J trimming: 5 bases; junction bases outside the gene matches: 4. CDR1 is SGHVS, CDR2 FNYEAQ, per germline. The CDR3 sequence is CASSLGPSGRHEQYF. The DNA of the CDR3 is TGTGCCAGCAGCTTAGGACCTAGCGGGAGGCACGAGCAGTACTTC. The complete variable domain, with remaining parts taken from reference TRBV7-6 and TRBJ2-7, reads GAGVSQSPRYKVTKRGQDVALRCDPISGHVSLYWYRQALGQGPEFLTYFNYEAQQDKSGLPNDRFSAERPEGSISTLTIQRTEQRDSAMYRCASSLGPSGRHEQYFGPGTRLTVT.

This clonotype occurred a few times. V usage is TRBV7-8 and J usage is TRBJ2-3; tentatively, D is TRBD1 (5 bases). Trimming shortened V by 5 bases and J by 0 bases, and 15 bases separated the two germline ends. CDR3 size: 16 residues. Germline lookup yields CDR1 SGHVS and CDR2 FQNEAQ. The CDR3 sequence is CASSGALGASTDTQYF. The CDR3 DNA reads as TGTGCCAGCAGCGGGGCTTTAGGGGCTAGCACAGATACGCAGTATTTT.